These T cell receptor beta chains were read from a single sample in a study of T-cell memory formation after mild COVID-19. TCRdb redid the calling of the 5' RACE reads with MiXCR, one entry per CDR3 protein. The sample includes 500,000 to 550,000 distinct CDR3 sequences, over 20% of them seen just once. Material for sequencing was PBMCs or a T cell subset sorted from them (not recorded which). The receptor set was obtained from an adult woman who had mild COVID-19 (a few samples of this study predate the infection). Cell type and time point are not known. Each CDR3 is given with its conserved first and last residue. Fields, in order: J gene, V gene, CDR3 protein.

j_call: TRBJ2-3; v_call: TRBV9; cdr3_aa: CASSAASGGFTDTQYF
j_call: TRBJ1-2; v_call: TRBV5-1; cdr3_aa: CASSGRTGNGYTF
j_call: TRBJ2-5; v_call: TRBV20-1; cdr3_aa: CSARDFRGTQETQYF
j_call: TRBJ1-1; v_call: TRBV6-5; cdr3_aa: CASKIQGLNTEAFF
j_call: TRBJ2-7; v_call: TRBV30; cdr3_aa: CAWSHGQYYEQYF
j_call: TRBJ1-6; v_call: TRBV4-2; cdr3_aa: CASSQGQGNNSPLHF
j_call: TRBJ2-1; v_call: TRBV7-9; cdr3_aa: CASSSGPSGSASYNEQFF
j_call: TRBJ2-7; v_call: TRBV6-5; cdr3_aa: CASSQSVAAASYEQYF
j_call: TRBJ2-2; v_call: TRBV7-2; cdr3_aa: CASSLAHGTGELFF
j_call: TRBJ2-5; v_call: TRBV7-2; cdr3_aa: CASTTQTGPQETQYF
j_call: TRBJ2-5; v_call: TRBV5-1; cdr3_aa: CASSTPSLQETQYF
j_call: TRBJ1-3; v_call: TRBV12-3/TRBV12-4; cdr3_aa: CASSSNSGNTIYF
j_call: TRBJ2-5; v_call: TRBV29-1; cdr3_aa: CSVDGRAGETQYF
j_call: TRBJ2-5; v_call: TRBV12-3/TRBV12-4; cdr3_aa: CASSPPSDRETQYF
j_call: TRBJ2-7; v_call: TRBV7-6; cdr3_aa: CASSPVSSYEQYF
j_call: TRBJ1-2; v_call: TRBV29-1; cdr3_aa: CSVSEGGRGQEGYTF
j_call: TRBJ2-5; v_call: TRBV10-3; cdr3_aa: CAISESSWGRGETQYF
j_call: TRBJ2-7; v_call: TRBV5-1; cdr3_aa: CASSFGGLAGEQYF
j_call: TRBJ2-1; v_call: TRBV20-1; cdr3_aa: CSGTSGNYEQFF
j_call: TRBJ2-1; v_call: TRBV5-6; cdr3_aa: CASSSYNEWFF
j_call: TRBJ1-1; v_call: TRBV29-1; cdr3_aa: CSAPGATEAFF
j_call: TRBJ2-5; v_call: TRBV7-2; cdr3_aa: CASSFGLAGGTQETQYF
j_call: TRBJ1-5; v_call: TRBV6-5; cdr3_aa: CASSSDRASNQPQHF
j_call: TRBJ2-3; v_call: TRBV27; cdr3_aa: CASMKRAGGTDTQYF
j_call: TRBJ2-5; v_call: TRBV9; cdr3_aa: CASSMATTSPVETQYF
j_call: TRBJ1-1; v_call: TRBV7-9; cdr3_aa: CASSSTDRENTEAFF
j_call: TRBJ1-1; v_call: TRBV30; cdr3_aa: CAWSLGVGYEAFF
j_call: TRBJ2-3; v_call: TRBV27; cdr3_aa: CASSLVRTSTQYF
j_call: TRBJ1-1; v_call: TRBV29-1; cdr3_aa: CSVRVLREKNTEAFF